Below are 21 T cell receptor beta chains sequenced from a single sample in a study of T cells in Graves' hyperthyroidism and ophthalmopathy. The TCR beta CDR3 regions underwent amplification using RNA transcripts as the source. Initially, a first-round RT-PCR of the TCR CDR3 employed the HTBI primer set. TCRdb reprocessed the multiplex PCR reads with MiXCR, giving one entry per CDR3 protein. Of about 640,000 distinct CDR3 sequences detected, around 21% appear once; the ten largest clones hold about 35%. Material for sequencing was blood. These receptors all come from a man aged 25 to 40 with Graves' ophthalmopathy.

This clonotype was counted many times. This chain connects TRBV5-1 to TRBJ2-3; TRBD1 matches 8 bases. Unmatched junction bases numbered 3, after V lost 5 bases and J lost 1 base. The CDR3 contains 14 residues. CDR1 is SGHRS, CDR2 YFSETQ, per germline. The CDR3 is CASSAGGGTDTQYF. CDR3 coding DNA: TGCGCCAGCAGTGCAGGGGGCGGCACAGATACGCAGTATTTT.

This clonotype was found a few times. The junction shows a germline mismatch at one end, possibly a read error. The chain employs TRBV3-1 and TRBJ1-1; 7 bases align to TRBD1. The CDR3 is 13 residues long. Germline CDR1 LGHDT, CDR2 YNNKEL (reference sequence). The CDR3 loop reads CASRQGTDTEAFF. The CDR3 DNA reads TGTGCCAGCAGACAAGGGACAGACACTGAAGCTTTCTTT.

The sample holds a few counts of this clonotype. The chain is built from TRBV11-1 and TRBJ2-7, with a weak D call TRBD2 (5 bases). Germline V CDR1 and CDR2: SGHAT, FQDESV (reference sequence). The germline V and J ends were trimmed by 5 bases and 3 bases, with 14 bases remaining between them. The CDR3 is 14 residues long. CDR3: CASSPRTPNYEQYF. CDR3 DNA sequence: TGTGCCAGCAGCCCGAGGACTCCTAACTACGAGCAGTACTTC.

This clonotype was seen ten or more times. This chain connects TRBV28 to TRBJ2-1, with 11 bases aligning to TRBD2. From germline, CDR1 is MDHEN and CDR2 SYDVKM. CDR3 length: 15 residues. Unmatched junction bases numbered 7, after V lost 4 bases and J lost 8 bases. CDR3 amino acids: CASSYSGRAGDEQFF. CDR3 in DNA: TGTGCCAGCAGTTATAGCGGGAGGGCGGGCGATGAGCAGTTCTTC. The full variable domain, in which reference TRBV28 and TRBJ2-1 provide the parts outside the CDR3, is DVKVTQSSRYLVKRTGEKVFLECVQDMDHENMFWYRQDPGLGLRLIYFSYDVKMKEKGDIPEGYSVSREKKERFSLILESASTNQTSMYLCASSYSGRAGDEQFFGPGTRLTVL.

This clonotype was observed a few times. V usage is TRBV6-5 and J usage is TRBJ2-7; 13 bases align to TRBD2. V gave up 4 bases and J gave up 5 bases; unmatched junction bases: 8. The CDR3 is 16 residues long. Germline V gene sequence: CDR1 MNHEY, CDR2 SVGAGI. In DNA, the CDR3 is TGTGCCAGCAGTTCAGGACTAGCGGGAGAGAAAGACGAGCAGTACTTC. Protein: CASSSGLAGEKDEQYF.

Comments on this clonotype: An end of the junction does not agree with germline; a read error may underlie this. This chain links TRBV6-2 or TRBV6-3 with TRBJ2-2; D is possibly TRBD1 (5 bases). The CDR3 sequence is 12 residues long. Looked up from germline, CDR1 is MNHEY and CDR2 is SVGEGT. CDR3 bases: TGTGTCAGCAGGGAATGGGGCGGGGAGCTGTTTTTT. Its protein is CVSREWGGELFF.

This chain connects TRBV28 to TRBJ2-1; D remains unclear. Germline V CDR1 and CDR2: MDHEN, SYDVKM. V was shortened by 8 bases and J by 6 bases, with 17 bases between the two germline ends. The CDR3 runs to 14 residues. DNA of the CDR3: TGTGCCAGCTATGCCAAGCCAAACCCCAATGAGCAGTTCTTC. Translation gives CASYAKPNPNEQFF.

This clonotype was seen only a few times. J is TRBJ2-2 and V is TRBV10-1; D not resolved. Trimming removed 0 bases at V and 8 bases at J, with 7 bases between. CDR1 and CDR2 (germline): WNHNN, SYGVQD (reference sequence). CDR3 size: 13 residues. Written as DNA, the CDR3 is TGCGCCAGCAGTGAGTCTTCGAGAGGGGAGCTGTTTTTT. This sequence encodes CASSESSRGELFF.

This clonotype was detected only a few times. The chain is built from TRBV19 and TRBJ2-3; the match to TRBD2 covers 11 bases. Germline lookup yields CDR1 LNHDA and CDR2 SQIVND (reference sequence). V gave up 5 bases and J gave up 6 bases; unmatched junction bases: 16. This CDR3 spans 18 amino acids. Here the CDR3 reads CASSLLRTSGSRGDTQYF. The DNA for the CDR3 is TGTGCCAGTAGTCTACTACGAACTAGCGGGAGTCGGGGTGATACGCAGTATTTT. Filled out from reference TRBV19 and TRBJ2-3, the complete variable domain reads DGGITQSPKYLFRKEGQNVTLSCEQNLNHDAMYWYRQDPGQGLRLIYYSQIVNDFQKGDIAEGYSVSREKKESFPLTVTSAQKNPTAFYLCASSLLRTSGSRGDTQYFGPGTRLTVL.

The sample holds many counts of this clonotype. The CDR3: CASSPPRGSRIETQYF. Here the CDR3 DNA reads TGTGCCAGCAGCCCCCCCCGGGGTTCCAGAATAGAGACCCAGTACTTC. The chain is built from TRBV7-9 and TRBJ2-5; tentative D call: TRBD2 (5 bases). Between the trimmed V and J ends, which lost 5 bases and 4 bases, there was a span of 20 bases. The germline gives CDR1 SEHNR, CDR2 FQNEAQ (reference sequence). The CDR3 consists of 16 residues.

This clonotype was seen only a few times. The chain combines TRBV3-1 with TRBJ2-2, with TRBD2 identical over 9 bases. Germline trimming cut 6 bases from V and 1 base from J; bases unmatched to any gene: 3. The CDR3 totals 15 residues. Germline assignment: CDR1 LGHDT and CDR2 YNNKEL (reference sequence). Written as DNA, the CDR3 is TGTGCCAGCAGTGAAGCGGGAGGGAACACCGGGGAGCTGTTTTTT. This translates into CASSEAGGNTGELFF.

The rearrangement joins TRBV30 to TRBJ2-7, with D hard to call. The CDR3 spans 12 residues. Per the germline V gene, CDR1 is GTSNPN and CDR2 is SVGIG (reference sequence). The germline V and J ends were trimmed by 0 bases and 6 bases, with 9 bases remaining between them. The CDR3 coding sequence is TGTGCCTGGAGTGTCTTGGCCCTCGAGCAGTACTTC. The encoded protein is CAWSVLALEQYF. Variable domain in full (rest from reference TRBV30 and TRBJ2-7): SQTIHQWPATLVQPVGSPLSLECTVEGTSNPNLYWYRQAAGRGLQLLFYSVGIGQISSEVPQNLSASRPQDRQFILSSKKLLLSDSGFYLCAWSVLALEQYFGPGTRLTVT.

The chain uses TRBV10-3 and TRBJ2-1, with 12 bases lining up with TRBD2. The CDR3 spans 16 residues. The V and J ends lost 3 bases and 10 bases, in that order; junction bases with no gene match: 10. The germline V gene has CDR1 ENHRY and CDR2 SYGVKD. CDR3: CAISDPGTSGLNEQFF. CDR3 coding DNA: TGTGCCATCAGTGACCCCGGGACTAGCGGGTTGAACGAGCAGTTCTTC.

This clonotype was picked up a small number of times. The chain carries TRBV12-3 or TRBV12-4 and TRBJ2-5, with D perhaps matching TRBD1 or TRBD2 (5 bases each). The CDR3 loop spans 15 amino acids. V was clipped by 1 base and J by 0 bases, with 9 bases between them. CDR3 residues: CASSLVLGDQETQYF. The CDR3, as DNA: TGTGCCAGCAGTTTAGTTTTGGGGGACCAAGAGACCCAGTACTTC.

In its sample, this clonotype was seen a few times. This sequence joins TRBV27 and TRBJ1-3; no definite D call. This CDR3 region has 14 residues. Trimming removed 6 bases from V and 0 bases from J, with 9 bases in between. Germline V gene sequence: CDR1 MNHEY, CDR2 SMNVEV (reference sequence). The CDR3 DNA reads as TGTGCCAGCAGAAGTGCTATCTCTGGAAACACCATATATTTT. This codes for CASRSAISGNTIYF.

This clonotype was recorded at least ten times. The genes are TRBV6-1 and TRBJ1-5; 9 positions match TRBD1. V trimming: 6 bases; J trimming: 7 bases; junction bases outside the gene matches: 7. The CDR3 contains 14 residues. In germline, CDR1 is MNHNS, CDR2 SASEGT. This CDR3 is CASRVTGGYQPQHF. The CDR3 DNA reads as TGTGCCAGCAGGGTAACAGGGGGCTACCAGCCCCAGCATTTT.

This clonotype was found a few times. The CDR3 spells CASSFGAEQYF. CDR3 bases: TGTGCCAGCAGTTTTGGGGCGGAGCAGTACTTC. The chain is built from TRBV12-3 or TRBV12-4 and TRBJ2-7; weak D call: TRBD1 (5 bases). This CDR3 has 11 amino acids. V was shortened by 3 bases and J by 7 bases, with 7 bases between the two germline ends.

This clonotype has just a few counts. The chain couples TRBV3-1 to TRBJ2-2; TRBD2 aligns across 14 bases. Germline V gives CDR1 LGHDT, CDR2 YNNKEL (reference sequence). The CDR3 loop spans 16 amino acids. The trim removed 6 bases at V and 7 bases at J, leaving 7 bases unmatched. CDR3 region: CASRTSGRASGGELFF. In DNA, the CDR3 is TGTGCCAGCAGGACTAGCGGGAGGGCCTCTGGCGGGGAGCTGTTTTTT.

The sample holds a few counts of this clonotype. The J gene is TRBJ1-3, the V gene TRBV20-1; D is unresolved. CDR1 and CDR2 (germline): DFQATT, SNEGSKA (reference sequence). This CDR3 is built from 13 residues. V lost 1 base and J 3 bases, leaving 7 bases between the germline ends. The CDR3 here is CSARGRDGNTIYF. The DNA for the CDR3 is TGCAGTGCTAGAGGACGGGATGGAAACACCATATATTTT.

The chain links TRBV24-1 to TRBJ2-3; 8 bases line up with TRBD2. V lost 6 bases, J lost 1 base, and 2 bases stayed unmatched. This CDR3 comprises 14 residues. Germline V gives CDR1 KGHDR, CDR2 SFDVKD. The DNA of the CDR3 is TGTGCCACCAGTCTAGCGGGCCGCACAGATACGCAGTATTTT. It translates to CATSLAGRTDTQYF.

This clonotype showed up just a few times. The rearrangement uses TRBV11-1 and TRBJ2-7, with 7 bases identical to TRBD2. The CDR3 spans 14 residues. Germline-derived CDR1 and CDR2 are SGHAT and FQDESV (reference sequence). Unmatched junction bases numbered 6, after V lost 6 bases and J lost 1 base. The CDR3 region has the DNA TGTGCCAGCAGGGGAGCGGGACGGTCCTACGAGCAGTACTTC. Its translation is CASRGAGRSYEQYF.